The 17 T cell receptor beta chains in this list originate from one sample, sequenced in a study of cytomegalovirus exposure and HLA in healthy donors (dated by TCRdb to about 2017). The library came from the immunoSEQ multiplex PCR assay. A mixture of 60 forward primers for TCR Vbeta segments and 13 reverse primers for TCR Jbeta segments was used in the multiplex PCR. TCRdb carries this immuneACCESS record with in-frame sequences only. Its versions omit some clonotypes, under half of them owing to an unresolved V gene in the studies checked, with the rest unexplained. The sample profile shows some 200,000 clones; about 10% of them were found once. Jointly, the top ten make up 1% to 1.5% of the sample. Sequencing was carried out using PBMCs. These receptors were obtained from a woman aged 25 to 39 in good health and CMV-seropositive.

The rearrangement uses TRBV27 and TRBJ2-3; TRBD1 aligns across 7 bases. Germline V gives CDR1 MNHEY, CDR2 SMNVEV (reference sequence). The V and J ends lost 7 bases and 5 bases, in that order; junction bases with no gene match: 9. The CDR3 sequence is 14 residues long. The CDR3 coding sequence is TGTGCCAGCACCAAACAGGGGTTTGGAGATACGCAGTATTTT. This codes for CASTKQGFGDTQYF.

This clone was recorded a few times. The chain joins TRBV6-1 to TRBJ1-5; 9 nucleotides agree with TRBD1. The CDR3 is 18 residues long. V lost 2 bases, J lost 3 bases, and 11 bases stayed unmatched. Germline V CDR1 and CDR2: MNHNS, SASEGT. CDR3 DNA: TGTGCCAGCAGTGAACGAATACGGGGACAGGGCTACAATCAGCCCCAGCATTTT. The encoded protein is CASSERIRGQGYNQPQHF.

This clone has just a few counts. The chain is built from TRBV19 and TRBJ2-7; tentative D call: TRBD2 (6 bases). Germline V CDR1 and CDR2: LNHDA, SQIVND (reference sequence). The length of the CDR3 is 14 residues. V was cut by 3 bases and J by 3 bases, with 12 bases left in between. The CDR3 nucleotides read TGTGCCAGTAGTATGGGCGGGGACCGCTACGAGCAGTACTTC. Amino acids: CASSMGGDRYEQYF.

This clone occurred a few times. The rearrangement uses TRBV30 and TRBJ2-1; D uncertain. Germline V gene data show CDR1 as GTSNPN and CDR2 as SVGIG (reference sequence). The CDR3 contains 14 residues. V was clipped by 2 bases and J by 2 bases, with 10 bases between them. The CDR3 region is CAWSKLLTYNEQFF. Here the CDR3 DNA reads TGTGCCTGGAGTAAGCTACTCACCTACAATGAGCAGTTCTTC.

This clone was found a few times. V is TRBV7-9 and J is TRBJ2-4, with a possible D match to TRBD1 (6 bases). From germline, CDR1 is SEHNR and CDR2 FQNEAQ (reference sequence). The CDR3 runs 18 residues. V dropped 1 base and J dropped 8 bases, with 24 bases sitting between them. The DNA of the CDR3 is TGTGCCAGCAGCTTAGTACTAGGACAGCCAGCCTTTTCTGACATTCAGTACTTC. This sequence encodes CASSLVLGQPAFSDIQYF.

This chain links TRBV19 with TRBJ1-2, with D perhaps matching TRBD1 (5 bases). Germline lookup yields CDR1 LNHDA and CDR2 SQIVND (reference sequence). With 7 bases removed from V and 2 bases from J, the gap between germline ends came to 20 bases. This CDR3 comprises 16 residues. Here the CDR3 DNA reads TGTGCCAGTAAGTCATCAGGGTTCCCCACCAACTATGGCTACACCTTC. The encoded protein is CASKSSGFPTNYGYTF.

This clone was counted between two and nine times. The chain combines TRBV23-1 with TRBJ2-6; 9 bases are shared with TRBD1. TRBV23-1 is sorted into the ORF group, with uncertain function. CDR3 length: 18 amino acids. After removal of 6 bases from V and 3 bases from J, the junction contained 12 bases not matched to a gene. The CDR3 DNA follows: TGCGCCAGCAGGCCCGGGACAGGGAGTGTGAATGGGGCCAACGTCCTGACTTTC. This encodes CASRPGTGSVNGANVLTF.

This clone turned up a few times. The V call is TRBV5-1, the J call TRBJ1-1; 7 bases match TRBD1. Germline values: CDR1 SGHRS, CDR2 YFSETQ. V lost 3 bases and J lost 5; bases outside the gene matches: 7. The CDR3 runs 14 residues. CDR3 loop: CASSSRDSTTEAFF. The CDR3 DNA follows: TGCGCCAGCAGCTCGAGGGACAGTACTACTGAAGCTTTCTTT.

There are a few counts of this clone. This chain connects TRBV27 to TRBJ2-7, with D maybe TRBD2 (7 bases). Germline assignment: CDR1 MNHEY and CDR2 SMNVEV (reference sequence). Trimming stripped 6 bases from V and 4 bases from J, with 16 bases between. The CDR3 consists of 14 residues. This CDR3 reads CASSSRTAGYEQYF. The CDR3 region has the DNA TGTGCCAGCAGCTCGAGGACAGCGGGGTACGAGCAGTACTTC.

In its sample, this clone was seen a few times. The rearrangement joins TRBV5-6 to TRBJ2-5; D may be TRBD2 (5 bases). The V gene's germline CDR1 is SGHDT and CDR2 YYEEEE. V gave up 3 bases and J gave up 7 bases, with 19 bases separating them. The CDR3 has 15 residues. The CDR3 region has the DNA TGTGCCAGCAGCTCCGCAGGTTACCGGGATGCGACCCAGTACTTC. Translated: CASSSAGYRDATQYF.

The V gene is TRBV7-8, the J gene TRBJ2-5, with 9 nucleotides matching TRBD2. This CDR3 is 13 amino acids long. CDR1 is SGHVS, CDR2 FQNEAQ, per germline. The V segment lost 7 bases and the J segment 4 bases; nucleotides outside the gene matches: 4. The CDR3 sequence: CASTRREGETQYF. CDR3 in DNA: TGTGCCAGCACGCGGCGGGAGGGAGAGACCCAGTACTTC.

This clone occurred a few times. The CDR3 here is CASSSTGGGETQYF. The CDR3 DNA reads as TGTGCCAGCAGCTCCACAGGGGGCGGAGAGACCCAGTACTTC. The chain recombines TRBV7-9 with TRBJ2-5; 9 bases align to TRBD1. In germline, CDR1 is SEHNR, CDR2 FQNEAQ (reference sequence). V lost 4 bases to trimming and J lost 4 bases; unmatched junction nucleotides: 4. This CDR3 contains 14 residues. The whole variable domain, remainder taken from reference TRBV7-9 and TRBJ2-5, is DTGVSQNPRHKITKRGQNVTFRCDPISEHNRLYWYRQTLGQGPEFLTYFQNEAQLEKSRLLSDRFSAERPKGSFSTLEIQRTEQGDSAMYLCASSSTGGGETQYFGPGTRLLVL.

This clone was observed a handful of times. This sequence joins TRBV5-1 and TRBJ2-3; D is perhaps TRBD1 (5 bases). CDR1 SGHRS and CDR2 YFSETQ come from the germline V gene. V was clipped by 5 bases and J by 3 bases, with 16 bases between them. This CDR3 comprises 15 residues. In DNA form, the CDR3 reads TGCGCCAGCAGGAAAGACCTCAGGGCGACAGATACGCAGTATTTT. This translates into CASRKDLRATDTQYF.

This clone has more than one count but fewer than ten. The gene calls are TRBV7-2 and TRBJ2-2; D not resolved. From germline, CDR1 is SGHTA and CDR2 FQGNSA. This CDR3 comprises 15 residues. With 4 bases removed from V and 1 base from J, the gap between germline ends came to 10 bases. The chain's CDR3 is CASSSDSLNTGELFF. The CDR3 nucleotides read TGTGCCAGCAGCTCAGACTCTTTGAACACCGGGGAGCTGTTTTTT.

The chain has TRBV11-2 and TRBJ2-7; 11 bases are a match to TRBD2. J was trimmed by 1 base and V by 4 bases; bases with no gene match: 3. The CDR3 has 15 amino acids. Germline assignment: CDR1 SGHAT and CDR2 FQNNGV. Written as DNA, the CDR3 is TGTGCCAGCAGCTCAAGACTAGCGGGGTCCTACGAGCAGTACTTC. Its translation is CASSSRLAGSYEQYF. Full variable domain (remainder filled in from reference TRBV11-2 and TRBJ2-7): EAGVAQSPRYKIIEKRQSVAFWCNPISGHATLYWYQQILGQGPKLLIQFQNNGVVDDSQLPKDRFSAERLKGVDSTLKIQPAKLEDSAVYLCASSSRLAGSYEQYFGPGTRLTVT.

In its sample, this clone was seen a few times. V and J are TRBV2 and TRBJ2-7; 9 bases are shared with TRBD2. Per the germline V gene, CDR1 is SNHLY and CDR2 is FYNNEI. CDR3 length: 15 residues. Trimming at V came to 3 bases and at J to 3 bases, leaving 6 bases not matched to a gene. Here the CDR3 reads CASSDQTSGYYEQYF. The DNA for the CDR3 is TGTGCCAGCAGTGATCAGACTAGCGGTTACTACGAGCAGTACTTC.

This sequence joins TRBV5-1 and TRBJ1-4, with 9 bases fitting TRBD1. CDR1 SGHRS and CDR2 YFSETQ come from the germline V gene. Unmatched junction bases numbered 8, after V lost 4 bases and J lost 4 bases. The CDR3 sequence is 16 residues long. The DNA for the CDR3 is TGCGCCAGCAGCCTTGGGGGGACAGGGTATAATGAAAAACTGTTTTTT. Residues: CASSLGGTGYNEKLFF.